This TCR beta chain derives from a study of OX40 agonist ivuxolimab in advanced cancers. Study information: Patients in the trial were receiving intravenous ivuxolimab every 2 weeks, at doses of 0.01 to 10 mg/kg.

The V gene's germline CDR1 is WSHSY and CDR2 SAAADI. CDR3 length: 13 residues. Trimming removed 2 bases at V and 4 bases at J, with 8 bases between. This clone showed up just once. Sequenced by immunoSEQ multiplex PCR; TCRdb stores in-frame clones only, minus some. The table lists about 60,000 clones, approximately 91% of them singletons. V usage is TRBV10-2 and J usage is TRBJ2-5, with D tentatively TRBD1 (5 bases). Sequencing used CD4+ or CD8+ T cells sorted from blood, obtained in a trial of the OX40 agonist ivuxolimab. The source is an adult with an advanced solid tumor such as melanoma, head and neck, liver or kidney cancer. The CDR3 sequence: CASSEGARETQYF. In DNA form, the CDR3 reads TGCGCCAGCAGTGAGGGGGCCCGAGAGACCCAGTACTTC.